The sequence of this TCR beta chain was determined in a study of response to subunit inactivated influenza vaccine. The germline CDR1 and CDR2 sequences are SGHTA and FQGNSA. There are 13 residues in the CDR3. The junction had 4 bases not matched to a gene; V was cut back by 1 base and J by 10 bases. TCRdb re-derived calls from the RT-PCR reads in MiXCR, one entry per CDR3 protein. The data show about 520,000 distinct CDR3 sequences, about 7.2% seen once. V and J are TRBV7-2 and TRBJ2-1, with 7 nucleotides matching TRBD2. This TCR was sampled from a man between 50 and 75 years old who received an inactivated influenza vaccine. This specimen was PBMCs from blood, taken around 25 months after vaccination. CDR3 DNA sequence: TGTGCCAGCAGCTTAGTCTTTAGCGGGGAGCAGTTCTTC. Translated: CASSLVFSGEQFF. The complete variable domain, with remaining parts taken from reference TRBV7-2 and TRBJ2-1, reads GAGVSQSPSNKVTEKGKDVELRCDPISGHTALYWYRQSLGQGLEFLIYFQGNSAPDKSGLPSDRFSAERTGGSVSTLTIQRTQQEDSAVYLCASSLVFSGEQFFGPGTRLTVL.